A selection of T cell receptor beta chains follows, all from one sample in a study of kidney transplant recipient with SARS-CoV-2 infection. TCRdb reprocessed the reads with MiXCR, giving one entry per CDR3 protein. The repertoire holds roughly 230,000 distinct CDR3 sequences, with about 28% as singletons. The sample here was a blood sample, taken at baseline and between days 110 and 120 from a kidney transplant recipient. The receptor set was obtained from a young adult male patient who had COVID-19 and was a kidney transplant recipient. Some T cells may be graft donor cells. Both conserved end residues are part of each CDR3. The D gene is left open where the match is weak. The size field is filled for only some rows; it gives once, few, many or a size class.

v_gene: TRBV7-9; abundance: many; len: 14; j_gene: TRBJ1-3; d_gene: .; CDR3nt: TGTGCCAGCAGCGCCACAGGGCAAGGAAACACCATATATTTT; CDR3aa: CASSATGQGNTIYF
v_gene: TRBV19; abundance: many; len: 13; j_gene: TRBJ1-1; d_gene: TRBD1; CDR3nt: TGTGCCAGTAGTATTGGGCAGGGGGCTGAAGCTTTCTTT; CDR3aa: CASSIGQGAEAFF
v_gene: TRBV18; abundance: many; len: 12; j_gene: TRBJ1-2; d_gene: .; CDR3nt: TGTGCCAGCTCACCACCGGGGAATGGCTACACCTTC; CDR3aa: CASSPPGNGYTF
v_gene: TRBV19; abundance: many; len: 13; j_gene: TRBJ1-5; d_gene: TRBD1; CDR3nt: TGTGCCACACAGGGGGCGCGTTATGGGCCCCAGCATTTT; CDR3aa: CATQGARYGPQHF
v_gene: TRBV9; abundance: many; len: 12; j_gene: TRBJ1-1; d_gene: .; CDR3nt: TGTGCCAGCAGCGGCGTCCCGGGAGAAGCTTTCTTT; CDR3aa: CASSGVPGEAFF
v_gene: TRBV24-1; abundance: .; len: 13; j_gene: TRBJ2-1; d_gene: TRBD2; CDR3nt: TGTGCCATCGGACTAGCGGGAAACAATGAGCAGTTCTTC; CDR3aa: CAIGLAGNNEQFF
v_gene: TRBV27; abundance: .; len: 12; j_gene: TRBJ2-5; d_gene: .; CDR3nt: TGTGCCAGCAGTTCTCTCGGAGAGACCCAGTACTTC; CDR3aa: CASSSLGETQYF
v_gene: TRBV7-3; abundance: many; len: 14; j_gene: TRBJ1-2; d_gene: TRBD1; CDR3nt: TGTGCCAGCAGCCCTTCGCAGGGGGCATTTGGCTACACCTTC; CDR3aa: CASSPSQGAFGYTF
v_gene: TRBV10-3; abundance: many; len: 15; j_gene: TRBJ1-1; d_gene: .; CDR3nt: TGTGCCATCAGTGCTTCGACAGGAGGAAACACTGAAGCTTTCTTT; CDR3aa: CAISASTGGNTEAFF
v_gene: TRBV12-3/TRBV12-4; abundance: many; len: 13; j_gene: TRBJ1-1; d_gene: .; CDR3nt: TGTGCCAGCAATCCTACGGGAGACACTGAAGCTTTCTTT; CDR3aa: CASNPTGDTEAFF
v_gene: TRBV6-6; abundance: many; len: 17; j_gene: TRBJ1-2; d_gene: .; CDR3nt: TGTGCCAGCAGTGAGGAACTAGGTGGGAGAAAGACCTATGGCTACACCTTC; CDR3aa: CASSEELGGRKTYGYTF
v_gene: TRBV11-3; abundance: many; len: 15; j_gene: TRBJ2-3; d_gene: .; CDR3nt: TGTGCCAGCAGCTTAGGAGACTCGAGCACAGATACGCAGTATTTT; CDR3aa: CASSLGDSSTDTQYF
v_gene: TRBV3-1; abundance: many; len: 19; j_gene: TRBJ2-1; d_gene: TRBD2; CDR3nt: TGTGCCAGCAGCCATTATCTCGGGACTAGCGGGAGCTCCTACAATGAGCAGTTCTTC; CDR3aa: CASSHYLGTSGSSYNEQFF
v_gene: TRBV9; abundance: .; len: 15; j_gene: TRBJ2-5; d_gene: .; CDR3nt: TGTGCCAGCAGCGTAGATGGACACCGGAAAGAGACCCAGTACTTC; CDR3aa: CASSVDGHRKETQYF
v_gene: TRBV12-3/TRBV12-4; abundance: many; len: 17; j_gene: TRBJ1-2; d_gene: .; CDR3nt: TGTGCCAGCAGTAAGCCCTGCAGCTTCCGAAAGACCTATGGCTACACCTTC; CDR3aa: CASSKPCSFRKTYGYTF
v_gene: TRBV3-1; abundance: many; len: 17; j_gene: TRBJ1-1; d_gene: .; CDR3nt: TGTGCCAGCAGCTGCATTGATCCCATTTCAATTCGCACTGAAGCTTTCTTT; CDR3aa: CASSCIDPISIRTEAFF
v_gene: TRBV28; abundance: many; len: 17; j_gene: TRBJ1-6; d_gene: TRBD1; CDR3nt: TGTGCCAGCAGTTTACTAGGACAGGGGTCCTATAATTCACCCCTCCACTTT; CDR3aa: CASSLLGQGSYNSPLHF
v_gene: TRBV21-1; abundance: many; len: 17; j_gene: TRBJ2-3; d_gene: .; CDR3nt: TGTGCCAGCAGCATAGTTGTAGCTACAGTCATGCAAGATACGCAGTATTTT; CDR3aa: CASSIVVATVMQDTQYF
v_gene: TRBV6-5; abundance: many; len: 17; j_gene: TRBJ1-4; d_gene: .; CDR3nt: TGTGCCAGCAGTACGGGGCGGTGGGGCGCAACTAATGAAAAACTGTTTTTT; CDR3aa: CASSTGRWGATNEKLFF
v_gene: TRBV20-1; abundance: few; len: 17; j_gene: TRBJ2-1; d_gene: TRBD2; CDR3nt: TGCAGTGCTAGAAAAGAATGGGCTAGCGGGAGTTACAATGAGCAGTTCTTC; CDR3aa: CSARKEWASGSYNEQFF
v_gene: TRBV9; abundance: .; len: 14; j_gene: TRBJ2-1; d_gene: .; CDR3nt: TGTGCCAGCAGCCCCCGGGGGCAGGGGAATGAGCAGTTCTTC; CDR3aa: CASSPRGQGNEQFF
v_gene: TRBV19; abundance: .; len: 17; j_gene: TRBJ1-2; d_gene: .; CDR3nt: TGTGCCAGTAGTACGGAAACGACAAATCGAAAGACCTATGGCTACACCTTC; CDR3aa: CASSTETTNRKTYGYTF
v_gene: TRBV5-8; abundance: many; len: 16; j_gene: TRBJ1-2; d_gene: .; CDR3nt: TGTGCCAGCCGCTGGGGTCATCCACGAAAGACCTATGGCTACACCTTC; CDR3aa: CASRWGHPRKTYGYTF
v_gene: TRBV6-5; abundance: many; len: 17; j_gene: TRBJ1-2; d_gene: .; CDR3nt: TGTGCCAGCAGTGCTCGCTACTCTATGCGAAAGACCTATGGCTACACCTTC; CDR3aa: CASSARYSMRKTYGYTF
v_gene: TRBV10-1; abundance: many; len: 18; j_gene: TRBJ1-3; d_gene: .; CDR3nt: TGCGCCAGGGGCAGGGGACGGGACTCCTTCCTCTCTGGAAACACCATATATTTT; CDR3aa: CARGRGRDSFLSGNTIYF
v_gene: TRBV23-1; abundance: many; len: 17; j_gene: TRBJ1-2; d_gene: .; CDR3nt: TGCGCCAGCAGTAATACATCGCTACGCAGAAAGACCTATGGCTACACCTTC; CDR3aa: CASSNTSLRRKTYGYTF
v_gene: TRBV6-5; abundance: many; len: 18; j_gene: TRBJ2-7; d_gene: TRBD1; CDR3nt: TGTGCCAGCAGTTACTCGAAGGGTATGGCAGGGGGTTGGTACGAGCAGTACTTC; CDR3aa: CASSYSKGMAGGWYEQYF